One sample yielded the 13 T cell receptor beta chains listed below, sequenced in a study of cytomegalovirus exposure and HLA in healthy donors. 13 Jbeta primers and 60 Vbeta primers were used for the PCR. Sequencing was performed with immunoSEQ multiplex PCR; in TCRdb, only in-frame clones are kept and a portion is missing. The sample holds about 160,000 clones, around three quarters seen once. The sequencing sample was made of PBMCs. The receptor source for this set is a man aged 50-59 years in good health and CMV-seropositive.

In nucleotides, the CDR3 is TGTGCCAGCAGCTCGGTGACAGGGGTCGATAATGAAAAACTGTTTTTT. It codes for CASSSVTGVDNEKLFF. The chain employs TRBV5-6 and TRBJ1-4; 8 positions match TRBD1. V lost 3 bases, J lost 4 bases, and 8 bases stayed unmatched. The germline V gene encodes CDR1 SGHDT and CDR2 YYEEEE. The CDR3 contains 16 residues.

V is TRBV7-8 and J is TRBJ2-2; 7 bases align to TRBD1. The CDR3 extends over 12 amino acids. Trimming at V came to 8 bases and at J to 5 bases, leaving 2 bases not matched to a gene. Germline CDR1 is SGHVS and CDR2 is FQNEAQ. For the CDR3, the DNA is TGTGCCAGCGCACAGGGGACCGGGGAGCTGTTTTTT. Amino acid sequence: CASAQGTGELFF.

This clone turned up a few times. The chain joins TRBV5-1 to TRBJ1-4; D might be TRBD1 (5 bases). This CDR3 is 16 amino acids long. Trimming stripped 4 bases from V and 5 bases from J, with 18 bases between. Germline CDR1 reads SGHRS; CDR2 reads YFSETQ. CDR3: CASSRALGGGNEKLFF. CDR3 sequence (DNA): TGCGCCAGCAGCCGAGCGCTCGGGGGGGGGAATGAAAAACTGTTTTTT.

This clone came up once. The CDR3 loop reads CASQLGFLDEQYF. The DNA of the CDR3 is TGTGCCAGCCAACTCGGGTTCCTCGACGAGCAGTACTTC. V usage is TRBV7-9 and J usage is TRBJ2-7; D not certain. Germline V lookup: CDR1 SEHNR, CDR2 FQNEAQ (reference sequence). V was cut by 8 bases and J by 5 bases, with 16 bases left in between. The CDR3 runs to 13 residues.

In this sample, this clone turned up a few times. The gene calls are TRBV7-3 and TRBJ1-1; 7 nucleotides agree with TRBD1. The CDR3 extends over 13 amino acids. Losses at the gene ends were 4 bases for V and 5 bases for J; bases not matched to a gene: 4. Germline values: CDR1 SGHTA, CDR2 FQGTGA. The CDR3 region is CASSYLTGTEAFF. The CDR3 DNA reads TGTGCCAGCAGCTACTTGACAGGGACTGAAGCTTTCTTT.

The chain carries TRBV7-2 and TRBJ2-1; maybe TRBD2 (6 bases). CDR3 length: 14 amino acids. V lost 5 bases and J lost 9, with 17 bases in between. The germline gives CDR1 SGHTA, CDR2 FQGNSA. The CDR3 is CASSPGGISTEQFF. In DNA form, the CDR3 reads TGTGCCAGCAGCCCTGGGGGGATCAGCACTGAGCAGTTCTTC. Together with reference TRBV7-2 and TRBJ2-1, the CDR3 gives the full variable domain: GAGVSQSPSNKVTEKGKDVELRCDPISGHTALYWYRQSLGQGLEFLIYFQGNSAPDKSGLPSDRFSAERTGGSVSTLTIQRTQQEDSAVYLCASSPGGISTEQFFGPGTRLTVL.

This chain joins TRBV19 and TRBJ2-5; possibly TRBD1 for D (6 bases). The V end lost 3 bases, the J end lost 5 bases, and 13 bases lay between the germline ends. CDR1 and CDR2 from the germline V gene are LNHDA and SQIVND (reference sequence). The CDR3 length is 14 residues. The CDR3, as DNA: TGTGCCAGTAGTATGTCTGGGGGCGCGGAGACCCAGTACTTC. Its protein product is CASSMSGGAETQYF.

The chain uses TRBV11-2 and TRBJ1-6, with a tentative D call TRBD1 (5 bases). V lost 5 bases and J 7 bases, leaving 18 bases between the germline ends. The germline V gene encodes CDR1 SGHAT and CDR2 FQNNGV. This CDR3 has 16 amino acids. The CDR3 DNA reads TGTGCCAGCAGCCGACCGCAGGGAACAAGGAATTCACCCCTCCACTTT. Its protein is CASSRPQGTRNSPLHF.

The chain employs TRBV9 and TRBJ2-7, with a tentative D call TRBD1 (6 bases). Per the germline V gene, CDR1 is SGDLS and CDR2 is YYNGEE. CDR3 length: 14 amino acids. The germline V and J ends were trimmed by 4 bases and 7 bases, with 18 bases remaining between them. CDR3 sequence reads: CASSFDMKTGEQYF. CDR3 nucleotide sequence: TGTGCCAGCAGCTTTGATATGAAAACAGGGGAGCAGTACTTC.

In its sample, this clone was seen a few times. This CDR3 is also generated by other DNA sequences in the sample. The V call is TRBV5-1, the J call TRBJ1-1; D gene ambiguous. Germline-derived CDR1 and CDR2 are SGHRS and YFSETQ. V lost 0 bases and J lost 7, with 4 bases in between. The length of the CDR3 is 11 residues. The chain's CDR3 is CASSLGGEAFF. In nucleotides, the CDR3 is TGCGCCAGCAGCTTGGGCGGTGAAGCTTTCTTT.

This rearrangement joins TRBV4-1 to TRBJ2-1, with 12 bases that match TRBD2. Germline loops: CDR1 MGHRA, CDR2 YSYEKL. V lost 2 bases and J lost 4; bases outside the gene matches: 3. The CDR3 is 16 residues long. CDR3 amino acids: CASSQFGLAGYNEQFF. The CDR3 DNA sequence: TGCGCCAGCAGCCAATTTGGACTAGCGGGGTACAATGAGCAGTTCTTC.

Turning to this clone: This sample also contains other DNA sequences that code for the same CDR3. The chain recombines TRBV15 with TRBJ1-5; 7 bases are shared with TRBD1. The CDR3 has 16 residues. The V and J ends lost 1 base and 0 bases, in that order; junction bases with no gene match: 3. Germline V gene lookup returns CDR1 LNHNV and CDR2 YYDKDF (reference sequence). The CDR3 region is CATSRVTGNSNQPQHF. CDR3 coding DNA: TGTGCCACCAGCAGAGTGACAGGGAATAGCAATCAGCCCCAGCATTTT.

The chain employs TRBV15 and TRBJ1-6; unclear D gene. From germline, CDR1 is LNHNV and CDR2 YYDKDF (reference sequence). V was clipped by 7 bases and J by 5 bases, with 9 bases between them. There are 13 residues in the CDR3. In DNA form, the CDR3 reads TGTGCCACCAAGGAGGCAGATAATTCACCCCTCCACTTT. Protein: CATKEADNSPLHF. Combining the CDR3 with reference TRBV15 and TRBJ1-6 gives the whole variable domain DAMVIQNPRYQVTQFGKPVTLSCSQTLNHNVMYWYQQKSSQAPKLLFHYYDKDFNNEADTPDNFQSRRPNTSFCFLDIRSPGLGDTAMYLCATKEADNSPLHFGNGTRLTVT.